What follows are 5 T cell receptor beta chains derived from one specimen sequenced in a study of blood T cells in healthy people across ages. Together with a sample-barcoded 5' primer, a J-beta primer mix was included in a second PCR lasting roughly 7 to 11 cycles. TCRdb re-called the 5' RACE reads with MiXCR, one entry per CDR3 protein. The sample has 600,000 to 850,000 distinct CDR3 sequences, 20% to 30% seen once; the top ten hold 9.4%. The same data also went into a second study, on T cells of mothers and their children.

Sequencing was performed on blood. Every receptor here comes from a boy younger than 18 in good health.

The chain uses TRBV7-2 and TRBJ2-5, with D perhaps TRBD1 (6 bases). V dropped 5 bases and J dropped 6 bases, with 16 bases sitting between them. The CDR3 is made up of 14 amino acids. Looked up from germline, CDR1 is SGHTA and CDR2 is FQGNSA. CDR3 nucleotide sequence: TGTGCCAGCAGCCGAAACTCGGGACATCAGACCCAGTACTTC. This translates into CASSRNSGHQTQYF.

The chain links TRBV10-3 to TRBJ2-7, with TRBD2 identical over 12 bases. The J call may be wrong; the DNA end is better matched by TRBJ2-1. The CDR3 is 15 residues long. CDR1 ENHRY and CDR2 SYGVKD come from the germline V gene. As DNA, the CDR3 is TGTGCCATCAGTGTGGCTAGCGGGGGGGCCCGGGAGCAGTTCTTC. Translating it yields CAISVASGGAREQFF.

This sequence joins TRBV4-1 and TRBJ1-4; 7 bases fit TRBD1. V gave up 0 bases and J gave up 7 bases; unmatched junction bases: 8. This CDR3 is built from 16 residues. Germline CDR1 and CDR2: MGHRA and YSYEKL. CDR3: CASSQDLQGDSEKLFF. CDR3 DNA: TGCGCCAGCAGCCAAGATCTTCAGGGGGATAGTGAAAAACTGTTTTTT.

The V call is TRBV5-6, the J call TRBJ2-2, with 7 bases identical to TRBD2. The V gene end was trimmed by 5 bases and the J gene end by 1 base; junction bases not matched to a gene: 5. The CDR3 is 15 residues long. Per germline, CDR1 SGHDT and CDR2 YYEEEE. CDR3 DNA sequence: TGTGCCAGCAGGCGCAGGGAGGGGAACACCGGGGAGCTGTTTTTT. This encodes CASRRREGNTGELFF.

The chain is built from TRBV6-1 and TRBJ2-5; D perhaps matches TRBD1 (6 bases). In germline, CDR1 is MNHNS, CDR2 SASEGT. This CDR3 has 13 amino acids. V gave up 6 bases and J gave up 0 bases, with 8 bases separating them. The CDR3 sequence: CASRDSYQETQYF. CDR3 nucleotide sequence: TGTGCCAGCAGGGACAGTTACCAAGAGACCCAGTACTTC.